What follows describes a single T cell receptor beta chain. Deletions cut 0 bases from V and 5 bases from J, with 6 bases between. From germline, CDR1 is SGDLS and CDR2 YYNGEE. This CDR3 has 13 residues. Authors' methods: Amplification of reference gene primers was used by the study to estimate nucleated cell counts. Only in-frame clones appear in the TCRdb table, and some are missing; sequencing was by immunoSEQ multiplex PCR. D and trimming come from the DNA, and the V and J calls and clone size come from that table. Found here are hundreds of thousands of clones, roughly 88% of them singletons; the top ten hold approximately 1.5%. This sample was taken from a study of blood T cell repertoires in COVID-19. Study as a whole: Acute-phase and convalescent COVID-19 samples originated in the United States, Italy and Spain. PBMCs, B-cell-depleted T cells, or T cells were the source of the cDNA or gDNA that made up the material.

Sequencing was carried out using peripheral blood. The rearrangement links TRBV9 to TRBJ1-5, with unresolved D. The receptor comes from a woman between 25 and 40 years old with active or convalescent COVID-19. The CDR3: CASSVGSYQPQHF. The CDR3 DNA reads TGTGCCAGCAGCGTAGGCAGTTATCAGCCCCAGCATTTT.